A selection of T cell receptor beta chains follows, all from one sample in a study of STAT3 mutations in large granular lymphocyte leukemia. Profiling relied on immunoSEQ multiplex PCR, and the TCRdb table lists in-frame clones only, not all of them. Counted here are roughly 11,000 clones, about 78% occurring once; the ten biggest clones make up approximately 47%. Sequencing was carried out using peripheral blood mononuclear cells. The receptors stem from a man aged 60-69 years with T-cell large granular lymphocyte leukemia. Some clones in this sample may be carry-over from other donors' samples. Each CDR3 is given with its conserved first and last residue. Each record gives: clone size, J gene, D gene, V gene, CDR3 protein, CDR3 DNA. A D gene is named only where the DNA matches it firmly. The size entry is marked missing in some rows and otherwise reads once, few, many or a size class.

size: NA; J: TRBJ2-3; D: TRBD2; V: TRBV7-9; CDR3: CASLAGGPHTQYF; DNA: TGTGCCAGCCTAGCGGGAGGGCCCCATACGCAGTATTTT
size: NA; J: TRBJ2-7; D: TRBD2; V: TRBV5-4; CDR3: CASSLAGAPHEQYF; DNA: TGTGCCAGCAGCTTAGCGGGAGCCCCGCACGAGCAGTACTTC
size: NA; J: TRBJ1-4; D: NA; V: TRBV2; CDR3: CASSENRGGHEKLFF; DNA: TGTGCCAGCAGTGAAAACCGGGGAGGGCATGAAAAACTGTTTTTT
size: NA; J: TRBJ2-1; D: TRBD2; V: TRBV6-4; CDR3: CASSALAGVNNEQFF; DNA: TGTGCCAGCAGTGCACTAGCGGGAGTTAACAATGAGCAGTTCTTC
size: NA; J: TRBJ2-7; D: NA; V: TRBV6-1; CDR3: CASSPREVVQYF; DNA: TGTGCCAGCAGCCCCAGGGAAGTTGTGCAGTACTTC
size: NA; J: TRBJ1-3; D: TRBD1; V: TRBV27; CDR3: CASSFSGTGQGNTIYF; DNA: TGTGCCAGCAGTTTTTCTGGGACAGGGCAGGGTAACACCATATATTTT
size: NA; J: TRBJ2-5; D: NA; V: TRBV5-1; CDR3: CASSLAGETQYF; DNA: TGCGCCAGCAGCTTGGCCGGAGAGACCCAGTACTTC
size: NA; J: TRBJ1-1; D: NA; V: TRBV19; CDR3: CASSIGAGKVNTEAFF; DNA: TGTGCCAGTAGTATAGGGGCAGGTAAGGTGAACACTGAAGCTTTCTTT
size: NA; J: TRBJ2-1; D: TRBD2; V: TRBV7-2; CDR3: CASSLQAGRGNEQFF; DNA: TGTGCCAGCAGCCTGCAAGCGGGACGCGGGAATGAGCAGTTCTTC
size: NA; J: TRBJ2-1; D: TRBD1; V: TRBV5-1; CDR3: CASSFPDRGDPNEQFF; DNA: TGCGCCAGCAGCTTCCCCGACAGGGGGGACCCCAATGAGCAGTTCTTC
size: once; J: TRBJ2-6; D: NA; V: TRBV18; CDR3: CASSPPGGSGANVLTF; DNA: TGTGCCAGCTCACCACCGGGGGGCTCTGGGGCCAACGTCCTGACTTTC
size: NA; J: TRBJ2-7; D: TRBD2; V: TRBV18; CDR3: CASSSAGGDPYEQYF; DNA: TGTGCCAGCTCGTCAGCGGGAGGGGACCCCTACGAGCAGTACTTC
size: NA; J: TRBJ1-1; D: TRBD1; V: TRBV9; CDR3: CASSASQGANTEAFF; DNA: TGTGCCAGCAGCGCCTCACAGGGGGCAAACACTGAAGCTTTCTTT
size: few; J: TRBJ2-3; D: NA; V: TRBV11-3; CDR3: CASSLGGLTTDTQYF; DNA: TGTGCCAGCAGCTTGGGCGGGCTTACCACAGATACGCAGTATTTT
size: NA; J: TRBJ2-7; D: NA; V: TRBV27; CDR3: CASSFGGLYEQYF; DNA: TGTGCCAGCAGTTTCGGGGGCTTATACGAGCAGTACTTC
size: NA; J: TRBJ2-7; D: NA; V: TRBV27; CDR3: CASSPPRGIGGYEQYF; DNA: TGTGCCAGCAGTCCCCCTCGAGGCATCGGTGGCTACGAGCAGTACTTC
size: few; J: TRBJ2-5; D: NA; V: TRBV12-5; CDR3: CASGLVLEYQETQYF; DNA: TGTGCTAGTGGTTTGGTGCTCGAGTACCAAGAGACCCAGTACTTC
size: NA; J: TRBJ2-7; D: NA; V: TRBV29-1; CDR3: CSVAGSGLPYEQYF; DNA: TGCAGCGTTGCAGGAAGCGGATTACCCTACGAGCAGTACTTC
size: NA; J: TRBJ2-1; D: TRBD1; V: TRBV5-6; CDR3: CASSNRDRGHNEQFF; DNA: TGTGCCAGCAGCAACCGGGACAGGGGCCACAATGAGCAGTTCTTC
size: NA; J: TRBJ1-4; D: NA; V: TRBV15; CDR3: CATSRDPDLAEKLFF; DNA: TGTGCCACCAGCAGAGACCCGGACCTAGCCGAAAAACTGTTTTTT
size: NA; J: TRBJ2-5; D: TRBD2; V: TRBV5-6; CDR3: CASSVLAGEQEETQYF; DNA: TGTGCCAGCAGCGTCCTAGCGGGAGAACAAGAGGAGACCCAGTACTTC
size: NA; J: TRBJ1-5; D: NA; V: TRBV7-2; CDR3: CASSPGRANQPQHF; DNA: TGTGCCAGCAGCCCTGGGAGGGCCAATCAGCCCCAGCATTTT
size: NA; J: TRBJ2-7; D: NA; V: TRBV5-6; CDR3: CASSLGHLNYEQYF; DNA: TGTGCCAGCAGCTTGGGACACCTGAACTACGAGCAGTACTTC
size: NA; J: TRBJ1-5; D: NA; V: TRBV28; CDR3: CASYSGAFMEGQPQHF; DNA: TGTGCCAGCTATTCCGGGGCATTTATGGAAGGTCAGCCCCAGCATTTT
size: NA; J: TRBJ1-3; D: TRBD1; V: TRBV18; CDR3: CASSPPGQVDSGNTIYF; DNA: TGTGCCAGCTCACCACCGGGACAGGTTGACTCTGGAAACACCATATATTTT
size: NA; J: TRBJ2-2; D: NA; V: TRBV29-1; CDR3: CSVGHSTGELFF; DNA: TGCAGCGTAGGACACAGCACCGGGGAGCTGTTTTTT
size: NA; J: TRBJ1-2; D: NA; V: TRBV14; CDR3: CASSQGGNGWWGYTF; DNA: TGTGCCAGCAGCCAAGGTGGAAATGGGTGGTGGGGCTACACCTTC
size: NA; J: TRBJ1-1; D: NA; V: TRBV27; CDR3: CASNPWGRGGTEAFF; DNA: TGTGCCAGCAATCCTTGGGGCAGGGGCGGGACTGAAGCTTTCTTT
size: few; J: TRBJ1-4; D: NA; V: TRBV9; CDR3: CASSVAGVPNEKLFF; DNA: TGTGCCAGCAGCGTAGCTGGGGTTCCTAATGAAAAACTGTTTTTT
size: once; J: TRBJ2-3; D: NA; V: TRBV9; CDR3: CANYTGTDTDTQYF; DNA: TGTGCCAACTACACCGGGACTGACACAGATACGCAGTATTTT
size: NA; J: TRBJ2-7; D: NA; V: TRBV19; CDR3: CASSLRDASDEQYF; DNA: TGTGCCAGTAGCCTCCGGGATGCCTCAGACGAGCAGTACTTC